The next 4 T cell receptor beta chains were all read from a single sample in a study of OX40 agonist ivuxolimab in advanced cancers. Profiled with immunoSEQ multiplex PCR; TCRdb holds only in-frame clones, not every one. The repertoire holds around 60,000 clones, with about 91% as singletons. The input for sequencing was CD4+ or CD8+ T cells sorted from blood, taken in a trial of the OX40 agonist ivuxolimab. The receptors were gathered from an adult with an advanced solid tumor such as melanoma, head and neck, liver or kidney cancer.

The chain couples TRBV5-1 to TRBJ2-7; the D is unclear. The germline CDR1 and CDR2 sequences are SGHRS and YFSETQ. There are 13 residues in the CDR3. The V end was cut by 1 base, the J end by 11 bases, with 16 bases between. CDR3 sequence: CASSLMVLAPEYF. The DNA of the CDR3 is TGCGCCAGCAGCTTGATGGTTTTAGCTCCAGAGTACTTC.

V is TRBV28 and J is TRBJ2-3; weak D call: TRBD2 (6 bases). Trimming removed 10 bases from V and 0 bases from J, with 8 bases in between. Germline V gene lookup returns CDR1 MDHEN and CDR2 SYDVKM. The CDR3 length is 12 residues. In nucleotides, the CDR3 is TGTGCCACCGGGACTAGCACAGATACGCAGTATTTT. Translated: CATGTSTDTQYF.

The chain couples TRBV10-2 to TRBJ1-5, with a possible D match to TRBD1 (5 bases). Germline V lookup: CDR1 WSHSY, CDR2 SAAADI. V shed 7 bases and J shed 1 base, with 8 bases lying between them. CDR3 length: 13 amino acids. CDR3: CASTDSSNQPQHF. CDR3 DNA sequence: TGCGCCAGCACTGACAGCAGCAATCAGCCCCAGCATTTT.

The genes are TRBV6-6 and TRBJ2-7; a possible D gene is TRBD2 (5 bases). Trimming removed 8 bases from V and 0 bases from J, with 11 bases in between. The CDR3 is 13 residues long. Germline V gene data show CDR1 as MNHNY and CDR2 as SVGAGI (reference sequence). The CDR3: CASRTGSSYEQYF. The CDR3 region has the DNA TGTGCCAGCCGGACGGGGAGCTCCTACGAGCAGTACTTC.